One T cell receptor (beta chain) is described in this entry. One entry per CDR3 protein results from TCRdb running MiXCR on the RT-PCR reads. The table lists roughly 500,000 distinct CDR3 sequences, 25% of them singletons. CDR3 length: 13 amino acids. Looked up from germline, CDR1 is SEHNR and CDR2 is FQNEAQ (reference sequence). With 4 bases removed from V and 1 base from J, the gap between germline ends came to 7 bases. This sample is part of a study of response to subunit inactivated influenza vaccine. The sequence derives from a man between 50 and 59 years old who received an inactivated influenza vaccine. This chain links TRBV7-9 with TRBJ1-1; D gene unclear. The sample here was CD4+ T cells sorted from PBMCs, taken roughly 5 days after vaccination. Written as DNA, the CDR3 is TGTGCCAGCAGCTCACTACGGAACACTGAAGCTTTCTTT. This gives the protein CASSSLRNTEAFF.